The T cell receptor beta chain under discussion was sequenced for a study of human T cells and chemical hapten exposure. For the study at large: On about 2 cm by about 2 cm of upper inner arm skin, sensitization was performed with 2% DPC.

Per the study methods: From approximately 21,000 to 630,000 TCRs were found per sample, with a median of about 100,000. MiXCR was run by TCRdb on the RACE reads, yielding one entry per CDR3 protein. The V and J calls and clone size are TCRdb's, not the authors'. The table has a few hundred thousand distinct CDR3 sequences, under 6.5% seen once. From germline, CDR1 is ENHRY and CDR2 SYGVKD. The CDR3 is made up of 15 amino acids. V lost 8 bases and J 1 base, leaving 15 bases between the germline ends. Time point: patch test 2, 6 weeks after DPC sensitization. Treatment indicated: therapeutic diphenylcyclopropenone sensitization with weekly scalp DPC. This clonotype was picked up many times.

The sequence came from a woman aged 18 to 35 with alopecia areata. Some clones in this sample may be carry-over from other donors' samples. The specimen was whole blood, collected in connection with sensitization to the hapten diphenylcyclopropenone (DPC). The chain carries TRBV10-3 and TRBJ1-5, with D maybe TRBD1 (5 bases). The CDR3 sequence is CAIAQGAASNQPQHF. DNA of the CDR3: TGTGCCATCGCCCAGGGAGCAGCCAGCAATCAGCCCCAGCATTTT.